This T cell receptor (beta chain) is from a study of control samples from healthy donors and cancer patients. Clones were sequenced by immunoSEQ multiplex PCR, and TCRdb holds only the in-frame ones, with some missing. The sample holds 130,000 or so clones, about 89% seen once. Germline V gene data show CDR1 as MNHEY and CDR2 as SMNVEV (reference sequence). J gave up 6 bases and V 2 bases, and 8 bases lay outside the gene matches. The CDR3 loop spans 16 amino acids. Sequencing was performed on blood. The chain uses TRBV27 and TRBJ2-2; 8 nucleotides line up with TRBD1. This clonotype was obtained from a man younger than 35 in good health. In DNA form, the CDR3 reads TGTGCCAGCAGTTTAGTTTACAGGGGGGATCCCGGGGAGCTGTTTTTT. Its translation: CASSLVYRGDPGELFF.